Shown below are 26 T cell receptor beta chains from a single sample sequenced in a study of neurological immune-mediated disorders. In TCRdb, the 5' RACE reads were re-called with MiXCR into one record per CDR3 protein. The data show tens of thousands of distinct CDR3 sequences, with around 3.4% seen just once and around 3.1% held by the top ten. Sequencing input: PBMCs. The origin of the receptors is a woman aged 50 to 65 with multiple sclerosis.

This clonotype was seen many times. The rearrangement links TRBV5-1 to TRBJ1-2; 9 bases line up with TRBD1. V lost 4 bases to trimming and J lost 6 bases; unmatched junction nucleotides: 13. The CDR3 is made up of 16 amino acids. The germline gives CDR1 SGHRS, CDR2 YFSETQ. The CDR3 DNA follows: TGCGCCAGCAGCAAACAGATCGGACAGGGGAATGATGGCTACACCTTC. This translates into CASSKQIGQGNDGYTF.

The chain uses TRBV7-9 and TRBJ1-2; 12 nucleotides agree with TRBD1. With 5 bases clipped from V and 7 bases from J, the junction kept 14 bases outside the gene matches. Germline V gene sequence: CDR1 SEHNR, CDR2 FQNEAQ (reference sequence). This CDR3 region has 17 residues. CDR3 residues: CASSMAPGTGGFLGYTF. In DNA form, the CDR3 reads TGTGCCAGCAGCATGGCTCCCGGGACAGGGGGCTTTCTTGGCTACACCTTC.

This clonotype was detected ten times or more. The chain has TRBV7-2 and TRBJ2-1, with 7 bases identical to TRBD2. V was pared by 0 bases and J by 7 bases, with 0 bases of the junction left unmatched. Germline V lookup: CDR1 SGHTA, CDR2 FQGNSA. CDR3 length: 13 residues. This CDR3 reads CASSLARENEQFF. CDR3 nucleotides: TGTGCCAGCAGCTTAGCGCGGGAGAATGAGCAGTTCTTC.

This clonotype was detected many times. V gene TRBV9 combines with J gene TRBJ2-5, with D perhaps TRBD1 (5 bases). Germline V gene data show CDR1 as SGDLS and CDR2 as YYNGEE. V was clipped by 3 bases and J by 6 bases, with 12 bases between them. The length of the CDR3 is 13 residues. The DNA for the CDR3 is TGTGCCAGCAGCGAGGGGCGTGGGAAGACCCAGTACTTC. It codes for CASSEGRGKTQYF.

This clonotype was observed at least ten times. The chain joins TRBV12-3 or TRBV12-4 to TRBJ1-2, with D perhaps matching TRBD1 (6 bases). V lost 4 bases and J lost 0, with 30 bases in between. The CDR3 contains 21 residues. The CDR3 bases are TGTGCCAGCAGTTCAGTCTTCTGGGGGATAGGGGGAAGGGAGGCTAACTATGGCTACACCTTC. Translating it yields CASSSVFWGIGGREANYGYTF.

CDR3 amino acids: CAISEPRINSGKNIYF. Here the CDR3 DNA reads TGTGCCATCAGTGAGCCACGGATAAACTCTGGAAAAAACATATATTTT. This chain uses TRBV10-3 with TRBJ1-3; D is undetermined. Trimming took off 2 bases at V and 12 bases at J, with 23 bases between the two ends. In germline, CDR1 is ENHRY, CDR2 SYGVKD. The CDR3 totals 16 residues.

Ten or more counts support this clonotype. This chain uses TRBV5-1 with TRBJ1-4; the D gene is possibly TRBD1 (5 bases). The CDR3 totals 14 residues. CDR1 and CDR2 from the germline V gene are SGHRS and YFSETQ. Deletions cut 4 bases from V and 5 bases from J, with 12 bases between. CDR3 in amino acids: CASSRDAKNEKLFF. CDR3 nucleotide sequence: TGCGCCAGCAGCCGGGACGCCAAAAATGAAAAACTGTTTTTT.

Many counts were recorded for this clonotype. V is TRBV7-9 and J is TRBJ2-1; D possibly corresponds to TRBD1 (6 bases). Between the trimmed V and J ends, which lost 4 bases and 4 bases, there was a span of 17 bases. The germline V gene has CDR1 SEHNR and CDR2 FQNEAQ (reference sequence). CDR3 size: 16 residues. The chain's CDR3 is CASSSKTRQVYNEQFF. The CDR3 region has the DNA TGTGCCAGCAGCTCCAAGACGAGACAGGTTTACAATGAGCAGTTCTTC. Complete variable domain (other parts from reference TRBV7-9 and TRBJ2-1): DTGVSQNPRHKITKRGQNVTFRCDPISEHNRLYWYRQTLGQGPEFLTYFQNEAQLEKSRLLSDRFSAERPKGSFSTLEIQRTEQGDSAMYLCASSSKTRQVYNEQFFGPGTRLTVL.

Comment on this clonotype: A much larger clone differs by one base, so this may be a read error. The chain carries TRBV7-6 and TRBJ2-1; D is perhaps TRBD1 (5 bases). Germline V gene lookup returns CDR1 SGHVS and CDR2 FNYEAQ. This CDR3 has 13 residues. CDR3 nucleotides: TGTGCCGGCAGCTTTTCCAGGGCCAAGGAGCAGTTCTTC. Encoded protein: CAGSFSRAKEQFF.

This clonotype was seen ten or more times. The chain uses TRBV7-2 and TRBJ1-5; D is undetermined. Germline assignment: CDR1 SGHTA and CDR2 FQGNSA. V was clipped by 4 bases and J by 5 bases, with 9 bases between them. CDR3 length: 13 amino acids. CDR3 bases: TGTGCCAGCAGCTCATACAGAGATCAGCCCCAGCATTTT. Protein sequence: CASSSYRDQPQHF.

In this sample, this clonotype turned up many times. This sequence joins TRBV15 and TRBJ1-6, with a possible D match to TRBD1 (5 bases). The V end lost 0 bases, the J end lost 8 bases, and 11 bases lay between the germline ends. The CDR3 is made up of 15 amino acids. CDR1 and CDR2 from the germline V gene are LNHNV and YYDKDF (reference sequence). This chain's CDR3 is CATSRELEGHSPLHF. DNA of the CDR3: TGTGCCACCAGCAGAGAGTTAGAGGGGCATTCACCCCTCCACTTT. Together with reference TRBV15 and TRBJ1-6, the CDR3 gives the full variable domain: DAMVIQNPRYQVTQFGKPVTLSCSQTLNHNVMYWYQQKSSQAPKLLFHYYDKDFNNEADTPDNFQSRRPNTSFCFLDIRSPGLGDTAMYLCATSRELEGHSPLHFGNGTRLTVT.

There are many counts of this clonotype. CDR3 sequence reads: CASSLDRPETQYF. The CDR3 DNA reads TGTGCCAGCAGCTTAGACCGCCCCGAGACCCAGTACTTC. V gene TRBV7-2 combines with J gene TRBJ2-5; D gene uncertain. Germline CDR1 reads SGHTA; CDR2 reads FQGNSA. The CDR3 length is 13 residues. The germline V and J ends were trimmed by 1 base and 5 bases, with 8 bases remaining between them.

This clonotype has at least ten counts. This CDR3 reads CASSYPQGGSHTQYF. In nucleotides, the CDR3 is TGTGCCAGCAGTTACCCCCAGGGAGGCTCGCATACGCAGTATTTT. The V gene is TRBV6-2 or TRBV6-3, the J gene TRBJ2-3; weak D call: TRBD2 (6 bases). The V end was cut by 2 bases, the J end by 7 bases, with 16 bases between. The CDR3 runs 15 residues. Germline V gives CDR1 MNHEY, CDR2 SVGEGT.

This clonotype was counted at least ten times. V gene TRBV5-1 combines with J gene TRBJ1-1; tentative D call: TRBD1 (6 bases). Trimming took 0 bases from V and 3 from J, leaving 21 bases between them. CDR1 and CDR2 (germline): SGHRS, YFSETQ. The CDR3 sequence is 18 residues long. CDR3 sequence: CASSLEEGTGLRDTEAFF. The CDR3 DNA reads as TGCGCCAGCAGCTTGGAGGAGGGTACAGGGCTTCGGGACACTGAAGCTTTCTTT.

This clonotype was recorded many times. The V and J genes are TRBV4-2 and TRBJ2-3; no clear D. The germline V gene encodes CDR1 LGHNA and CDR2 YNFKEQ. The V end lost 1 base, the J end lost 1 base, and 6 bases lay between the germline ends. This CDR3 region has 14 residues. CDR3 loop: CASSQGRGTDTQYF. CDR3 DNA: TGTGCCAGCAGCCAAGGGAGAGGCACAGATACGCAGTATTTT.

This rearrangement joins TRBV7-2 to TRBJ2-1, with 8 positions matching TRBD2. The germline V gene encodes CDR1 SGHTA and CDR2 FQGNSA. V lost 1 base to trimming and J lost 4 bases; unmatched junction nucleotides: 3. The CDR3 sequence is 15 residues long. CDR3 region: CASSLERGPYNEQFF. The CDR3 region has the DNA TGTGCCAGCAGCTTAGAGCGGGGGCCATACAATGAGCAGTTCTTC.

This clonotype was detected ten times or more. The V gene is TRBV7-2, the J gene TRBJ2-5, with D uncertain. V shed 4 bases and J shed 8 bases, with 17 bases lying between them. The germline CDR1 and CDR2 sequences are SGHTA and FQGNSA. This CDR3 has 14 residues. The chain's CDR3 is CASSSYSSTVTQYF. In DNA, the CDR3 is TGTGCCAGCAGCTCTTATTCTTCGACGGTTACCCAGTACTTC.

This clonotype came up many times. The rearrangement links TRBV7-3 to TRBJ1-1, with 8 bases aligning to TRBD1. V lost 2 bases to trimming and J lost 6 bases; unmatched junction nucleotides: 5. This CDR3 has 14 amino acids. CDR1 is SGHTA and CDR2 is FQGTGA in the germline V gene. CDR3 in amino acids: CASSLAGTGSEAFF. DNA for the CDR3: TGTGCCAGCAGCTTAGCTGGGACAGGCTCTGAAGCTTTCTTT.

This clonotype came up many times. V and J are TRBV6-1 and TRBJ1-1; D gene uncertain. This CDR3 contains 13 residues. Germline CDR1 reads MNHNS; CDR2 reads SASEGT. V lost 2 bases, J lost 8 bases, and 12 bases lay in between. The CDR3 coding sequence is TGTGCCAGCAGTGAATATGGAGTTTGGGAAGCTTTCTTT. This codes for CASSEYGVWEAFF.

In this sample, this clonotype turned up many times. The CDR3 coding sequence is TGCAGTGCTAGAGATCTTAACAGGGGGGTCGGTGGCTACACCTTC. Amino acid sequence: CSARDLNRGVGGYTF. This chain uses TRBV20-1 with TRBJ1-2, with 8 bases lining up with TRBD1. Trimming cost V 0 bases and J 7 bases; bases outside gene matches: 10. The CDR3 is made up of 15 amino acids. CDR1 DFQATT and CDR2 SNEGSKA come from the germline V gene (reference sequence).

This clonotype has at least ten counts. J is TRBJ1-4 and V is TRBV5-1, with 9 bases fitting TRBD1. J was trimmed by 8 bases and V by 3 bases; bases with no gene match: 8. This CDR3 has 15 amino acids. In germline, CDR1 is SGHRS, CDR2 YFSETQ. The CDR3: CASSWGTGRYEKLFF. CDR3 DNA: TGCGCCAGCAGCTGGGGGACAGGGCGGTACGAAAAACTGTTTTTT.

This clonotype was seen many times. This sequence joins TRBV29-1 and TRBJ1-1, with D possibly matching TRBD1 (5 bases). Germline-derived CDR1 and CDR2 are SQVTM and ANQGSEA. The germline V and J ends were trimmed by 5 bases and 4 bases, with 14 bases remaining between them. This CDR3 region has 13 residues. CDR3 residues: CSVSYVGGTEAFF. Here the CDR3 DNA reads TGCAGCGTTTCCTATGTCGGGGGCACTGAAGCTTTCTTT.

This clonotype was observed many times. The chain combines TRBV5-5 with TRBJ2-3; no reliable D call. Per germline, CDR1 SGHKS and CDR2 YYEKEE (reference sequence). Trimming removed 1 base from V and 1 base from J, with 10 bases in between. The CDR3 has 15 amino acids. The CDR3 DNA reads TGTGCCAGCAGCTTGCCGTCGGGCGGCACAGATACGCAGTATTTT. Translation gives CASSLPSGGTDTQYF.

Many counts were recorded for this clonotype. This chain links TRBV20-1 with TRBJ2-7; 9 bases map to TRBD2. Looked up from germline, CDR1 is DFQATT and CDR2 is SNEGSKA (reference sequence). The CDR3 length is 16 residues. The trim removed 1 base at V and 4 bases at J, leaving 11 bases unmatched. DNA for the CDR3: TGCAGTGCTAGAGGTAGCGGGGGATCGATCCCTTACGAGCAGTACTTC. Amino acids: CSARGSGGSIPYEQYF.

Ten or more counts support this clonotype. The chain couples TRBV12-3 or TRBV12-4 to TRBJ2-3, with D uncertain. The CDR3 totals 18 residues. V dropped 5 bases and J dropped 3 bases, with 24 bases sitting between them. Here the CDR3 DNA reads TGTGCCAGCAGTCCGACCCCCGTAACAAAAGGTTGGACAGATACGCAGTATTTT. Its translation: CASSPTPVTKGWTDTQYF.

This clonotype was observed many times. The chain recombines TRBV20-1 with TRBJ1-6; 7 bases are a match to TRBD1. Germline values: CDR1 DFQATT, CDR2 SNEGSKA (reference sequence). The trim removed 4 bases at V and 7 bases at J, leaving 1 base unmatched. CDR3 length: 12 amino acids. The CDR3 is CSATGGNSPLHF. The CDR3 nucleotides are TGCAGTGCTACAGGGGGAAATTCACCCCTCCACTTT.